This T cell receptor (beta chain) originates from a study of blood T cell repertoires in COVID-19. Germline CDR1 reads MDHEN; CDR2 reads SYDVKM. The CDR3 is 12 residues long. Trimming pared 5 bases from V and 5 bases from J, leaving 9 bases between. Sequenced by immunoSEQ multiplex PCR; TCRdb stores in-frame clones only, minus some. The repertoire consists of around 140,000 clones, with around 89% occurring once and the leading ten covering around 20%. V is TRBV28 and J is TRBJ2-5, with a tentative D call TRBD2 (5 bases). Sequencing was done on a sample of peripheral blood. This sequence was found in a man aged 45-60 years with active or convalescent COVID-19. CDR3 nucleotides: TGTGCCAGCAGTGGACTTATGGAGACCCAGTACTTC. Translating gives CASSGLMETQYF.